This T cell receptor (beta chain) was retrieved from a study of T cells after yellow fever vaccination (dated by TCRdb to the late 2010s). Regarding the study in general: The SMART-Seq v4 Ultra Low Input RNA kit was used to prepare libraries from fractions with low cell numbers. To track T-cell clones before and after primary and booster YFV17D yellow fever vaccination, bulk TCR alpha and beta repertoires were sequenced longitudinally. Two healthy male donors, one aged 18 to 30 and one aged 30 to 40 years, made up the cohort. Blood was drawn at multiple timepoints before and after primary and secondary immunization, with bulk PBMC replicates and cell subsets isolated.

The germline ends are 13 bases apart after V is trimmed by 1 base and J by 4 bases. The germline V gene provides CDR1 KGHSH and CDR2 LQKENI. From the cysteine up to the phenylalanine, the CDR3 has a length of 15 residues. The read is trimmed to its CDR3 DNA, 45 bases read in frame from base 1. Remarks on this clonotype: No antigen is known for it. The record has no base qualities; no much larger clone is one base away.

General conclusions and limits of the study: Computational filtering was needed because FACS-sorted repertoires could contain abundant contaminating clonotypes from the bulk population. After the booster, most of the clones that had expanded following primary vaccination were detected again (roughly 97% of CD4 and around 87% of CD8), which suggests that memory was broadly maintained. Because only a couple of donors were included in the study, the extent to which the findings can be generalized is limited. The secondary T-cell response was found to be weaker but faster than the primary response, with a peak reached on day 5 rather than on day 15. A small fraction of clonotypes showed up in both the CD4 and CD8 compartments, probably as a result of convergent recombination.

Sample treatment or condition, as interpreted from the label and publication: live attenuated yellow fever vaccine strain. At each blood-draw timepoint, two biological replicates of bulk PBMCs were collected. PBMCs were isolated from peripheral blood using a standard Ficoll-Paque protocol. RNA was extracted with TriZol from bulk PBMCs, CD4 and CD8 fractions, and dextramer-positive and dextramer-negative fractions. TCR cDNA was made using 5'RACE template switching, a step that added a universal primer site and unique molecular identifiers. cDNA synthesis was primed from both the TCR alpha and TCR beta constant segments. Library amplification involved two PCR steps, and the second step added sample barcodes and sequencing adapters. Libraries were sequenced on Illumina HiSeq 2500 (2x100 bp) or NovaSeq (2x150 bp). In the original analysis: Reads were demultiplexed and collapsed into UMI consensus sequences with MIGEC, and V(D)J alignment was performed with MiXCR. Vaccine-responding clonotypes were defined with edgeR using replicate PBMC samples, requiring FDR below 0.01 and a log2 fold change above 5 up to day 15. CD4 or CD8 identity was assigned to each bulk clonotype according to whether the clonotype was present at higher abundance in the sequenced CD4 repertoire or the sequenced CD8 repertoire. Using fastp at Q25 and MiXCR, TCRdb reprocessed the public reads and kept productive beta chains. Each CDR3 protein gets just one entry, which takes the most common genes and DNA from the rows behind it. What appears here as the V and J calls and clone size reflects TCRdb's work, not the paper's. For this sample there are approximately 580,000 distinct CDR3 sequences; less than 20% appear just once. 15% to 20% of the sample is taken by the ten largest.

The specimen comprised PBMCs, sampled 4 to 5 days after the first yellow fever vaccination. The V and J genes are TRBV18 and TRBJ2-5; a tentative D match to TRBD2 spans 5 bases. This sequence originates from a man between 18 and 29 years old who received the YFV17D yellow fever vaccine. The nucleotide sequence is TGTGCCAGCTCACCACAGGGAGCAGGATCAGAGACCCAGTACTTC. The translation is CASSPQGAGSETQYF.